The TCR beta chain described here comes from a study of blood T cell repertoires in COVID-19. Turning to the study itself: T cells, B-cell-depleted T cells, or PBMCs provided the cDNA or gDNA that served as material.

Sequenced by immunoSEQ multiplex PCR; TCRdb stores in-frame clones only, minus some. Found here are roughly 220,000 clones, 80% to 90% of them singletons; the top ten hold 3% to 4.5%. Trimming removed 4 bases at V and 6 bases at J, with 17 bases between. The CDR3 spans 14 residues. Germline CDR1 SGDLS, CDR2 YYNGEE. This clonotype originated in a woman aged 40 to 55 with acute COVID-19. The sample taken for sequencing was PBMCs or T cells enriched from blood (not recorded which). The chain combines TRBV9 with TRBJ2-7; TRBD1 might be the D (7 bases). This CDR3 is CASSPRDRVGEQYF. For the CDR3, the DNA is TGTGCCAGCAGCCCGCGGGACAGAGTAGGCGAGCAGTACTTC.